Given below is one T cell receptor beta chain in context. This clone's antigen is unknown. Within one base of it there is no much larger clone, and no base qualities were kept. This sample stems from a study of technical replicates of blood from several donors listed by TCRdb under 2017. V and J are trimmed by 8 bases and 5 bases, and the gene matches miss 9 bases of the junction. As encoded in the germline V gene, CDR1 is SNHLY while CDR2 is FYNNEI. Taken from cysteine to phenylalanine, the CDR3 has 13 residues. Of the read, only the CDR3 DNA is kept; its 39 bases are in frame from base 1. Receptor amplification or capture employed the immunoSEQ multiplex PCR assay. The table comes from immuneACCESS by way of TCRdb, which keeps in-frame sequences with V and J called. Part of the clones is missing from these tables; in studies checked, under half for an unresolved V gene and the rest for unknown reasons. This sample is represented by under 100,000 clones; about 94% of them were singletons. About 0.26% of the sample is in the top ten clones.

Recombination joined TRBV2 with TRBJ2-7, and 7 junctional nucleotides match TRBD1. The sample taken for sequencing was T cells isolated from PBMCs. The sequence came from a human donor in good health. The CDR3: CASSETGYHEQYF. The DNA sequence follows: TGTGCCAGCTCCGAGACAGGGTACCACGAGCAGTACTTC. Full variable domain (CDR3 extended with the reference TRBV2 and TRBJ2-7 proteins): EPEVTQTPSHQVTQMGQEVILRCVPISNHLYFYWYRQILGQKVEFLVSFYNNEISEKSEIFDDQFSVERPDGSNFTLKIRSTKLEDSAMYFCASSETGYHEQYFGPGTRLTVT.